Described below is a single TCR beta chain sequence and its context. Antigen: not known. The germline V gene encodes CDR1 SGHVS and CDR2 FNYEAQ. CDR3 length equals 15 residues. The ends were cut back, 4 bases at V and 2 bases at J, with 14 bases in the middle. These data belong to a study of cytomegalovirus exposure and HLA in healthy donors. The donors were in the roughly 130-subject validation cohort, distinct from the roughly 700-subject first cohort. Study-wide findings and caveats: The classifier reportedly diagnosed cytomegalovirus status with high specificity and sensitivity. In vitro testing confirmed a few CMV-associated chains as specific for CMV antigens.

Method: immunoSEQ multiplex PCR; TCRdb's copy keeps in-frame clones and lacks some. The table lists 55,000 to 65,000 clones, 80% to 95% of them singletons. This TCR derives from a man aged 18 to 30 in good health and CMV-seronegative. V and J are TRBV7-6 and TRBJ1-1; D is possibly TRBD1 (5 bases). What was sequenced was PBMCs. For the CDR3, the DNA is TGTGCCAGCAGCTGGCGGGGGGGTGTAAACACTGAAGCTTTCTTT. This translates into CASSWRGGVNTEAFF.